The clone carrying this TCR beta chain was seen only a few times. One entry per CDR3 protein, called by TCRdb with MiXCR from the RT-PCR reads. The sample includes almost 700,000 distinct CDR3 sequences, more than 13% of them seen just once. Germline loops: CDR1 MNHEY, CDR2 SMNVEV (reference sequence). CDR3 length equals 17 residues. V gave up 3 bases and J gave up 0 bases; unmatched junction bases: 11. The TCR comes from a female donor in good health, serving as a healthy control. The rearrangement links TRBV27 to TRBJ2-7, with 7 bases aligning to TRBD1. The sample was memory CD4+ T cells from blood. The CDR3: CASSLIWDRPNSYEQYF. The CDR3 region has the DNA TGTGCCAGCAGTTTGATTTGGGACAGACCTAACTCCTACGAGCAGTACTTC.